These T cell receptor beta chains were read from a single sample in a study of blood T cell repertoires in COVID-19. Profiled with immunoSEQ multiplex PCR; TCRdb holds only in-frame clones, not every one. Of 150,000 or so clones listed, about 88% are singletons. Input material: peripheral blood. These receptors all come from an elderly woman with acute or convalescent COVID-19. CDR3s include the opening cysteine and the closing phenylalanine or tryptophan. The D gene is left open where the match is weak. Size is omitted from some rows. Given values are once, few, many or a class for expanded clones.

clone_size: few; d_call: TRBD1; j_call: TRBJ2-3; v_call: TRBV19; cdr3_aa: CASRTRDRGISVTDTQYF; cdr3_nt: TGTGCCAGTAGAACCAGAGACAGGGGGATCTCGGTGACGGATACGCAGTATTTT
clone_size: .; d_call: TRBD2; j_call: TRBJ2-2; v_call: TRBV6-5; cdr3_aa: CASTLAGGELFF; cdr3_nt: TGTGCCAGTACACTAGCGGGCGGGGAGCTGTTTTTT
clone_size: .; d_call: .; j_call: TRBJ1-1; v_call: TRBV6-5; cdr3_aa: CGSSRTPGNTEAFF; cdr3_nt: TGTGGCAGCTCCCGTACACCGGGGAACACTGAAGCTTTCTTT
clone_size: few; d_call: TRBD2; j_call: TRBJ2-5; v_call: TRBV10-3; cdr3_aa: CAISQAGVETQYF; cdr3_nt: TGTGCCATCAGTCAAGCGGGAGTAGAGACCCAGTACTTC
clone_size: .; d_call: .; j_call: TRBJ1-6; v_call: TRBV5-6; cdr3_aa: CASSLPYRSPLHF; cdr3_nt: TGTGCCAGCAGCTTGCCATACAGGTCACCCCTCCACTTT
clone_size: .; d_call: TRBD2; j_call: TRBJ2-5; v_call: TRBV7-2; cdr3_aa: CASSFQAGGPETQYF; cdr3_nt: TGTGCCAGCAGCTTTCAAGCGGGGGGGCCGGAGACCCAGTACTTC
clone_size: few; d_call: .; j_call: TRBJ1-6; v_call: TRBV7-9; cdr3_aa: CASSLAGGGGGSPLHF; cdr3_nt: TGTGCCAGCAGCTTAGCAGGCGGGGGTGGTGGTTCACCCCTCCACTTT
clone_size: .; d_call: .; j_call: TRBJ1-3; v_call: TRBV6-4; cdr3_aa: CAAVRRPGNTIYF; cdr3_nt: TGTGCAGCAGTGAGGAGGCCAGGAAACACCATATATTTT
clone_size: .; d_call: .; j_call: TRBJ1-2; v_call: TRBV5-5; cdr3_aa: CASSLVGDQGFDTF; cdr3_nt: TGTGCCAGCAGCTTGGTGGGCGACCAAGGTTTCGACACCTTC
clone_size: .; d_call: TRBD1; j_call: TRBJ2-3; v_call: TRBV4-2; cdr3_aa: CASSQREGTVTDTQYF; cdr3_nt: TGTGCCAGCAGCCAACGCGAAGGGACAGTCACAGATACGCAGTATTTT
clone_size: .; d_call: .; j_call: TRBJ1-1; v_call: TRBV13; cdr3_aa: CASRLRGLNTEAFF; cdr3_nt: TGTGCCAGCAGACTCAGGGGATTGAACACTGAAGCTTTCTTT
clone_size: .; d_call: .; j_call: TRBJ1-1; v_call: TRBV6-5; cdr3_aa: CASRRKMNTEAFF; cdr3_nt: TGTGCCAGCCGCAGGAAGATGAACACTGAAGCTTTCTTT
clone_size: few; d_call: .; j_call: TRBJ2-7; v_call: TRBV7-6; cdr3_aa: CASSNLRNEQYF; cdr3_nt: TGTGCCAGCAGCAACCTGAGGAACGAGCAGTACTTC
clone_size: .; d_call: .; j_call: TRBJ2-1; v_call: TRBV5-1; cdr3_aa: CASSLVGGGNEQFF; cdr3_nt: TGCGCCAGCAGCTTGGTAGGGGGTGGGAATGAGCAGTTCTTC
clone_size: .; d_call: .; j_call: TRBJ1-2; v_call: TRBV10-3; cdr3_aa: CAISEDVDSTNYGYTF; cdr3_nt: TGTGCCATCAGTGAGGATGTGGACAGTACCAACTATGGCTACACCTTC
clone_size: .; d_call: TRBD1; j_call: TRBJ1-2; v_call: TRBV6-5; cdr3_aa: CASSITGQGVDGYTF; cdr3_nt: TGTGCCAGCAGCATTACGGGACAGGGGGTGGATGGCTACACCTTC
clone_size: .; d_call: .; j_call: TRBJ1-1; v_call: TRBV6-4; cdr3_aa: CASSETGSENTEAFF; cdr3_nt: TGTGCCAGCAGTGAAACAGGGTCGGAGAACACTGAAGCTTTCTTT
clone_size: .; d_call: TRBD1; j_call: TRBJ1-4; v_call: TRBV6-6; cdr3_aa: CASSYATGGWSEKLFF; cdr3_nt: TGTGCCAGCAGTTACGCCACAGGGGGTTGGAGTGAAAAACTGTTTTTT
clone_size: .; d_call: .; j_call: TRBJ1-1; v_call: TRBV7-9; cdr3_aa: CASSLERDYTEAFF; cdr3_nt: TGTGCCAGCAGCTTAGAACGGGACTACACTGAAGCTTTCTTT
clone_size: .; d_call: TRBD2; j_call: TRBJ2-7; v_call: TRBV25-1; cdr3_aa: CASRGLAGGLGLEQYF; cdr3_nt: TGTGCCAGCAGGGGACTAGCGGGGGGTTTAGGACTCGAGCAGTACTTC
clone_size: .; d_call: .; j_call: TRBJ2-5; v_call: TRBV27; cdr3_aa: CASSLVAGDAETQYF; cdr3_nt: TGTGCCAGCAGTTTAGTTGCAGGGGACGCAGAGACCCAGTACTTC
clone_size: few; d_call: .; j_call: TRBJ2-2; v_call: TRBV4-3; cdr3_aa: CASSQEWRTGELFF; cdr3_nt: TGCGCCAGCAGCCAAGAGTGGAGGACCGGGGAGCTGTTTTTT
clone_size: .; d_call: TRBD2; j_call: TRBJ2-1; v_call: TRBV28; cdr3_aa: CASSGRSVAGARSYNEQFF; cdr3_nt: TGTGCCAGCAGTGGAAGGTCGGTAGCGGGAGCCCGCTCCTACAATGAGCAGTTCTTC
clone_size: once; d_call: TRBD2; j_call: TRBJ2-5; v_call: TRBV18; cdr3_aa: CASSRGLAGGKETQYF; cdr3_nt: TGTGCCAGCTCACGAGGACTAGCGGGGGGTAAAGAGACCCAGTACTTC
clone_size: few; d_call: .; j_call: TRBJ1-2; v_call: TRBV30; cdr3_aa: CAWNRDDYGYTF; cdr3_nt: TGTGCCTGGAACAGGGACGACTATGGCTACACCTTC
clone_size: .; d_call: TRBD2; j_call: TRBJ2-2; v_call: TRBV6-4; cdr3_aa: CASSERLAGGELFF; cdr3_nt: TGTGCCAGCAGTGAAAGACTAGCGGGCGGGGAGCTGTTTTTT
clone_size: few; d_call: .; j_call: TRBJ1-5; v_call: TRBV19; cdr3_aa: CASSISRTSRYQPQHF; cdr3_nt: TGTGCCAGTAGTATAAGTAGGACATCGAGGTATCAGCCCCAGCATTTT
clone_size: .; d_call: TRBD1; j_call: TRBJ2-7; v_call: TRBV11-2; cdr3_aa: CASSLVAGGAYEQYF; cdr3_nt: TGTGCCAGCAGCTTAGTCGCAGGGGGAGCCTACGAGCAGTACTTC
clone_size: .; d_call: .; j_call: TRBJ1-3; v_call: TRBV15; cdr3_aa: CATSRGQGNTIYF; cdr3_nt: TGTGCCACCAGCAGGGGGCAAGGAAACACCATATATTTT
clone_size: .; d_call: TRBD2; j_call: TRBJ2-7; v_call: TRBV6-2/TRBV6-3; cdr3_aa: CASSYWSRKLLADYEQYF; cdr3_nt: TGTGCCAGCAGTTACTGGAGTCGAAAGTTACTAGCGGACTACGAGCAGTACTTC
clone_size: .; d_call: .; j_call: TRBJ1-6; v_call: TRBV7-9; cdr3_aa: CASMGARGYNSPLHF; cdr3_nt: TGTGCCAGCATGGGAGCCAGGGGCTATAATTCACCCCTCCACTTT
clone_size: .; d_call: .; j_call: TRBJ2-7; v_call: TRBV2; cdr3_aa: CASSAETIFSGEQYF; cdr3_nt: TGTGCCAGCAGTGCGGAAACTATATTTAGCGGCGAGCAGTACTTC
clone_size: .; d_call: .; j_call: TRBJ1-4; v_call: TRBV12-5; cdr3_aa: CASGLGLRNEKLFF; cdr3_nt: TGTGCTAGTGGTTTGGGACTCCGTAATGAAAAACTGTTTTTT
clone_size: .; d_call: TRBD1; j_call: TRBJ1-2; v_call: TRBV7-2; cdr3_aa: CASSPGTGLGYGYTF; cdr3_nt: TGTGCCAGCAGCCCCGGGACAGGGTTAGGGTATGGCTACACCTTC
clone_size: .; d_call: .; j_call: TRBJ1-1; v_call: TRBV15; cdr3_aa: CATSRDRNTEAFF; cdr3_nt: TGTGCCACCAGCAGAGACCGGAACACTGAAGCTTTCTTT
clone_size: .; d_call: .; j_call: TRBJ1-1; v_call: TRBV19; cdr3_aa: CASSIVGNMNTEAFF; cdr3_nt: TGTGCCAGTAGTATAGTTGGCAACATGAACACTGAAGCTTTCTTT
clone_size: .; d_call: .; j_call: TRBJ1-1; v_call: TRBV4-2; cdr3_aa: CASSQVLGGATEAFF; cdr3_nt: TGTGCCAGCAGCCAAGTTTTAGGGGGTGCCACTGAAGCTTTCTTT
clone_size: .; d_call: .; j_call: TRBJ1-4; v_call: TRBV3-1/TRBV3-2; cdr3_aa: CASSQVQGPNEKLFF; cdr3_nt: TGTGCCAGCAGCCAAGTTCAGGGCCCTAATGAAAAACTGTTTTTT
clone_size: .; d_call: TRBD1; j_call: TRBJ2-7; v_call: TRBV19; cdr3_aa: CASRPNRAGGEQYF; cdr3_nt: TGTGCCAGCCGCCCTAACAGGGCAGGGGGCGAGCAGTACTTC
clone_size: .; d_call: .; j_call: TRBJ1-4; v_call: TRBV7-2; cdr3_aa: CASSMRGGEKLFF; cdr3_nt: TGTGCCAGCAGTATGAGGGGAGGTGAAAAACTGTTTTTT
clone_size: few; d_call: TRBD1; j_call: TRBJ1-2; v_call: TRBV11-2; cdr3_aa: CASSLEGGQGYTF; cdr3_nt: TGTGCCAGCAGCTTAGAAGGGGGCCAGGGCTACACCTTC
clone_size: .; d_call: .; j_call: TRBJ1-2; v_call: TRBV11-2; cdr3_aa: CASSLVSGYGYTF; cdr3_nt: TGTGCCAGCAGCTTAGTTTCGGGCTATGGCTACACCTTC
clone_size: .; d_call: TRBD2; j_call: TRBJ2-3; v_call: TRBV27; cdr3_aa: CASSFTLGAGTRDTQYF; cdr3_nt: TGTGCCAGCAGTTTTACCCTTGGGGCAGGGACTAGGGATACGCAGTATTTT
clone_size: .; d_call: .; j_call: TRBJ1-3; v_call: TRBV29-1; cdr3_aa: CSVGRGNTIYF; cdr3_nt: TGCAGCGTTGGCAGGGGAAACACCATATATTTT
clone_size: .; d_call: .; j_call: TRBJ2-5; v_call: TRBV21-1; cdr3_aa: CASSHGRRGRQTQYF; cdr3_nt: TGTGCCAGCAGCCACGGACGACGGGGTCGGCAGACCCAGTACTTC
clone_size: .; d_call: TRBD1; j_call: TRBJ1-6; v_call: TRBV6-2/TRBV6-3; cdr3_aa: CASSPGQGENSPLHF; cdr3_nt: TGTGCCAGCAGTCCCGGACAGGGAGAGAATTCACCCCTCCACTTT
clone_size: .; d_call: TRBD2; j_call: TRBJ2-1; v_call: TRBV19; cdr3_aa: CASSIIAGATYNEQFF; cdr3_nt: TGTGCCAGTAGTATAATAGCGGGAGCTACCTACAATGAGCAGTTCTTC
clone_size: .; d_call: TRBD2; j_call: TRBJ2-2; v_call: TRBV4-1; cdr3_aa: CASSQDESGSSITGELFF; cdr3_nt: TGCGCCAGCAGCCAAGATGAGAGCGGGAGTTCGATTACCGGGGAGCTGTTTTTT
clone_size: .; d_call: TRBD1; j_call: TRBJ2-7; v_call: TRBV5-1; cdr3_aa: CASGSSLRDRYEQYF; cdr3_nt: TGCGCCAGCGGTTCCTCCCTGAGGGACAGGTACGAGCAGTACTTC
clone_size: .; d_call: .; j_call: TRBJ1-6; v_call: TRBV27; cdr3_aa: CASSLRGLGSPLHF; cdr3_nt: TGTGCCAGCAGTTTAAGGGGGTTGGGTTCACCCCTCCACTTT
clone_size: .; d_call: TRBD1; j_call: TRBJ2-7; v_call: TRBV9; cdr3_aa: CASSTSTGAIGEQYF; cdr3_nt: TGTGCCAGCAGCACCTCGACAGGGGCCATCGGTGAGCAGTACTTC
clone_size: .; d_call: TRBD2; j_call: TRBJ2-6; v_call: TRBV29-1; cdr3_aa: CSVASGSSGANVLTF; cdr3_nt: TGCAGCGTTGCTAGCGGAAGCTCTGGGGCCAACGTCCTGACTTTC
clone_size: .; d_call: .; j_call: TRBJ1-6; v_call: TRBV6-5; cdr3_aa: CASRVGEPYNSPLHF; cdr3_nt: TGTGCCAGCAGAGTAGGGGAACCCTATAATTCACCCCTCCACTTT
clone_size: .; d_call: TRBD1; j_call: TRBJ1-2; v_call: TRBV6-2/TRBV6-3; cdr3_aa: CASSGPGQGNYGYTF; cdr3_nt: TGTGCCAGCAGTGGACCGGGACAGGGAAACTATGGCTACACCTTC
clone_size: .; d_call: TRBD1; j_call: TRBJ2-2; v_call: TRBV5-4; cdr3_aa: CASSSRTGGYGTGELFF; cdr3_nt: TGTGCCAGCAGCTCAAGGACAGGGGGGTATGGCACCGGGGAGCTGTTTTTT
clone_size: few; d_call: .; j_call: TRBJ1-2; v_call: TRBV6-2/TRBV6-3; cdr3_aa: CASSPQGMEGYTF; cdr3_nt: TGTGCCAGCAGTCCCCAGGGAATGGAGGGCTACACCTTC
clone_size: .; d_call: .; j_call: TRBJ1-1; v_call: TRBV6-5; cdr3_aa: CASSYSPGSYEAFF; cdr3_nt: TGTGCCAGCAGTTACTCCCCGGGATCGTATGAAGCTTTCTTT
clone_size: .; d_call: .; j_call: TRBJ2-7; v_call: TRBV18; cdr3_aa: CASSYSVDGTYEQYF; cdr3_nt: TGTGCCAGCTCATACTCGGTCGACGGGACCTACGAGCAGTACTTC
clone_size: .; d_call: .; j_call: TRBJ1-1; v_call: TRBV28; cdr3_aa: CASSTHYPEAFF; cdr3_nt: TGTGCCAGCAGTACCCACTACCCTGAAGCTTTCTTT